This T cell receptor beta chain was found in a study of T cells after yellow fever vaccination. Study overall: Fractions low in cell number were prepared with SMART-Seq v4 Ultra Low Input.

TCRdb processed the 5' RACE reads anew with MiXCR; each CDR3 protein has one entry. Of around 310,000 distinct CDR3 sequences detected, 8% to 10% appear once; the ten largest clones hold roughly 18%. On this clonotype itself: Antigen specificity is unknown.

The CDR3 spans 16 residues. Trimming shortened V by 2 bases and J by 2 bases, and 15 bases separated the two germline ends. The germline V gene encodes CDR1 MNHEY and CDR2 SMNVEV (reference sequence). Study-wide findings and caveats: Weaker, the secondary response had a peak occurring faster, on day 5 versus 15. The booster response re-showed most primary clones: 96% CD4, approximately 90% CD8.

This TCR was sampled from a man aged 18 to 30 who received the YFV17D yellow fever vaccine. This rearrangement joins TRBV27 to TRBJ2-5; unclear D gene. This sample comprised PBMCs, obtained on the day of the first yellow fever vaccination. The CDR3 DNA is TGTGCCAGCAGTTTAACGGACGGAATATCGCAAGAGACCCAGTACTTC. Residues: CASSLTDGISQETQYF.